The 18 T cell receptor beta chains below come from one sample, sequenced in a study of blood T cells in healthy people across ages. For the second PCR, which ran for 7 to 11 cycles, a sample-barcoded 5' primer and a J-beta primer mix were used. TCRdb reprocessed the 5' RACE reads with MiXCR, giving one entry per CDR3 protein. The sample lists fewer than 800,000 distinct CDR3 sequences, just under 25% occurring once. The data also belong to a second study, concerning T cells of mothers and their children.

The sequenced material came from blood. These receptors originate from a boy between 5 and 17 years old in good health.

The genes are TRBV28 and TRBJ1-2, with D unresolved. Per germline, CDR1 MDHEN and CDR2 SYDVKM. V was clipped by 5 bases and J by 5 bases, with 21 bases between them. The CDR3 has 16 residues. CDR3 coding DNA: TGTGCCAGCAGTCCCCCGGACGGAAGGGATAGGTATGGCTACACCTTC. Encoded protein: CASSPPDGRDRYGYTF.

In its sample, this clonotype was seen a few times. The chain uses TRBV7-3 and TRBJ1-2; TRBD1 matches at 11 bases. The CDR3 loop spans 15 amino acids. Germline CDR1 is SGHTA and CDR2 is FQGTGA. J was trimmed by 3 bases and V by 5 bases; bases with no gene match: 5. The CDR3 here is CASSPSGQGDYGYTF. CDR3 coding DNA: TGTGCCAGCAGCCCCTCGGGACAGGGGGACTATGGCTACACCTTC.

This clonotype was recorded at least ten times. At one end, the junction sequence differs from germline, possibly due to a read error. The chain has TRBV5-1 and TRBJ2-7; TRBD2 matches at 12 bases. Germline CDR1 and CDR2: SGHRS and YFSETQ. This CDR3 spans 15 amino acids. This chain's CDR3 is CASSLAGGGSYEQYF. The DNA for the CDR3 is TGTGCCAGCAGCCTAGCGGGAGGGGGCTCCTACGAGCAGTACTTC.

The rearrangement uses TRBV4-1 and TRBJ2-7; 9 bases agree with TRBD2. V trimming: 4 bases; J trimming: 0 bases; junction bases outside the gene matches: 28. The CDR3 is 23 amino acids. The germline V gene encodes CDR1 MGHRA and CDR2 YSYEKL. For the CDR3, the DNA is TGCGCCAGCAGCCGAGGATGGCAGGCGGGAGGGCCGAGGTTGATAGGAAACTCCTACGAGCAGTACTTC. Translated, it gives CASSRGWQAGGPRLIGNSYEQYF.

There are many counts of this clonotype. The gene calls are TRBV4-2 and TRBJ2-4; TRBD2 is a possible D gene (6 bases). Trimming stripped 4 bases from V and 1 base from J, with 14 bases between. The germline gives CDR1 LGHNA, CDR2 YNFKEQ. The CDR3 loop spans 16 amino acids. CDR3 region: CASSPPGDLAKNIQYF. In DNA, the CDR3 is TGTGCCAGCAGCCCGCCGGGGGATCTCGCCAAAAACATTCAGTACTTC.

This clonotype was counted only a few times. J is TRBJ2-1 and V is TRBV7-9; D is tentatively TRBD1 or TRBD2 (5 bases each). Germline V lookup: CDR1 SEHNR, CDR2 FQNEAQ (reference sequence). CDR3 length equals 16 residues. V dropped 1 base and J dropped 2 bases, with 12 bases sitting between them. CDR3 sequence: CASSLDNGAPYNEQFF. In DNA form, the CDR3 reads TGTGCCAGCAGCTTAGACAACGGGGCCCCCTACAATGAGCAGTTCTTC.

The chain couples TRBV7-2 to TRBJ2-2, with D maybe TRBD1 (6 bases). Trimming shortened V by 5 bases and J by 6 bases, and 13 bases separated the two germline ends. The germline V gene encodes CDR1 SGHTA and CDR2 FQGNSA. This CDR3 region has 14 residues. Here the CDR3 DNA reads TGTGCCAGCAGCGACACAGGGCTAGCCGGGGAGCTGTTTTTT. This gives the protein CASSDTGLAGELFF.

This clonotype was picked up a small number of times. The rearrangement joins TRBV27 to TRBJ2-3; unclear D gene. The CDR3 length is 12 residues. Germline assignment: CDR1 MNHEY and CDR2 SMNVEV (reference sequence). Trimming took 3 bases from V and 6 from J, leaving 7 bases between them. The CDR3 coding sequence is TGTGCCAGCAGTTTCCAGGCGGATACGCAGTATTTT. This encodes CASSFQADTQYF.

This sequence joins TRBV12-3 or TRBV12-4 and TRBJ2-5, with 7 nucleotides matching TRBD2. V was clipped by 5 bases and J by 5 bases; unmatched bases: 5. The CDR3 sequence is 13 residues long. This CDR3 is CASSRTSKETQYF. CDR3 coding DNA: TGTGCCAGCAGTCGGACTAGTAAGGAGACCCAGTACTTC.

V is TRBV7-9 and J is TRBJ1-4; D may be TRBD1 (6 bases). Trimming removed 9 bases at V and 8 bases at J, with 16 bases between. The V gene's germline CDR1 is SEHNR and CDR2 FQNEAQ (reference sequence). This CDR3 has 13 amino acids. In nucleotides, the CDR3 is TGTGCCAGGACCGGGACATTTGAGGAAAAACTGTTTTTT. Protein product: CARTGTFEEKLFF.

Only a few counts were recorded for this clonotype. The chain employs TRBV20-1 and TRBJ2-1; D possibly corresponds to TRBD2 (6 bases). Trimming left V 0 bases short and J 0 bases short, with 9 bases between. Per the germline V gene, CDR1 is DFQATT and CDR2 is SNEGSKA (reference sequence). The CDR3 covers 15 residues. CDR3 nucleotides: TGCAGTGCTAGAGATCTGCGGGGCTCCTACAATGAGCAGTTCTTC. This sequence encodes CSARDLRGSYNEQFF.

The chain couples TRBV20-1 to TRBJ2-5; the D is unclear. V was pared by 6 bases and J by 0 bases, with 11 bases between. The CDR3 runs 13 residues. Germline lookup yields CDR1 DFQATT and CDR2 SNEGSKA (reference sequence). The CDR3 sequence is CSAKEGYQETQYF. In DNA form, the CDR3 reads TGCAGTGCCAAGGAAGGGTACCAAGAGACCCAGTACTTC.

In DNA form, the CDR3 reads TGTGCCAGCAGTTTGATGAGCCAAAATCAGCCCCAGCATTTT. Protein: CASSLMSQNQPQHF. This chain connects TRBV27 to TRBJ1-5; D unresolved. V lost 3 bases to trimming and J lost 4 bases, with 10 bases between them. The CDR3 length is 14 residues. Germline lookup yields CDR1 MNHEY and CDR2 SMNVEV (reference sequence).

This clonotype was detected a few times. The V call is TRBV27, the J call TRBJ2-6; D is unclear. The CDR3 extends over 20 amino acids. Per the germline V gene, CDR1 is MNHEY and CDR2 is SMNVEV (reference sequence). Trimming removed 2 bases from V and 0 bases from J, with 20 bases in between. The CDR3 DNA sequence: TGTGCCAGCAGTTTAACGGGTTGGCAAGGTACCGACTCTGGGGCCAACGTCCTGACTTTC. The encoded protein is CASSLTGWQGTDSGANVLTF.

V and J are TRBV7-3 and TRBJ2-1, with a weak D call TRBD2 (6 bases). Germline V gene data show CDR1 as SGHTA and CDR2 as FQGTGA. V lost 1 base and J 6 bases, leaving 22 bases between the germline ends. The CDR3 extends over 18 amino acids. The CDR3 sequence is CASSLMGGPQEVRNEQFF. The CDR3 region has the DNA TGTGCCAGCAGCTTAATGGGGGGACCCCAGGAGGTACGCAATGAGCAGTTCTTC.

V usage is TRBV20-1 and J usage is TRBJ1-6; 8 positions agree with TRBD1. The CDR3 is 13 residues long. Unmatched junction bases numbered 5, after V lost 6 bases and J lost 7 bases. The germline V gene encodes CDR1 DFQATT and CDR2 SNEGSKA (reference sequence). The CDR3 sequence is CSAATGENSPLHF. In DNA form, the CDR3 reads TGCAGTGCAGCGACAGGGGAAAATTCACCCCTCCACTTT.

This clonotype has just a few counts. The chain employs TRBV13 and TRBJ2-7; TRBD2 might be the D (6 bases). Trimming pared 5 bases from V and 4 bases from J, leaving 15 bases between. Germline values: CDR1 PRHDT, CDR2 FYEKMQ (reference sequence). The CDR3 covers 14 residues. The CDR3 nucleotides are TGTGCCAGCAGCGGCGGCGGGAATAGGTACGAGCAGTACTTC. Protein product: CASSGGGNRYEQYF. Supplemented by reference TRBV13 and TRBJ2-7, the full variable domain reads AAGVIQSPRHLIKEKRETATLKCYPIPRHDTVYWYQQGPGQDPQFLISFYEKMQSDKGSIPDRFSAQQFSDYHSELNMSSLELGDSALYFCASSGGGNRYEQYFGPGTRLTVT.

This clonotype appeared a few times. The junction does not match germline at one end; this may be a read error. The chain's CDR3 is CASSPAFAGANVLTF. CDR3 DNA: TGTGCTAGCAGCCCTGCTTTTGCTGGGGCCAACGTCCTGACTTTC. V and J are TRBV7-7 and TRBJ2-6; D not certain. Germline lookup yields CDR1 SSHAT and CDR2 FNYEAQ (reference sequence). The CDR3 contains 15 residues.